These T cell receptor beta chains were read from a single sample in a study of blood T cell repertoires in COVID-19. Data came from immunoSEQ multiplex PCR; TCRdb stores just in-frame clones and leaves some out. The sample lists about 250,000 clones, approximately 84% occurring once. The sample taken for sequencing was PBMCs or T cells enriched from blood (not recorded which). The source is a man younger than 35 who had recovered from COVID-19. CDR3s include the opening cysteine and the closing phenylalanine or tryptophan. The D gene is left open where the match is weak. Size is stated for part of the rows, as once, few or many counts, or as a class when the clone is expanded.

D: TRBD1; J: TRBJ2-1; V: TRBV19; size: -; DNA: TGTGCCAGTGAAGACAGGGATTCGGAAAATGAGCAGTTCTTC; CDR3: CASEDRDSENEQFF
D: TRBD2; J: TRBJ2-1; V: TRBV13; size: -; DNA: TGTGCCAGCAGCGCCAGCGGGAGCTCCTACAATGAGCAGTTCTTC; CDR3: CASSASGSSYNEQFF
D: -; J: TRBJ1-2; V: TRBV6-6; size: once; DNA: TGTGCCAGCAGTTACCTGTCCGGGAACTATGGCTACACCTTC; CDR3: CASSYLSGNYGYTF
D: -; J: TRBJ1-6; V: TRBV30; size: -; DNA: TGTGCCTGGATGGGACTTGATAATTCACCCCTCCACTTT; CDR3: CAWMGLDNSPLHF
D: TRBD1; J: TRBJ2-7; V: TRBV5-8; size: -; DNA: TGTGCCAGCAGCCCGACAGGGGGCGTGTACGAGCAGTACTTC; CDR3: CASSPTGGVYEQYF
D: -; J: TRBJ1-1; V: TRBV15; size: -; DNA: TGTGCCACCAGCAGGGACAAGGACACTGAAGCTTTCTTT; CDR3: CATSRDKDTEAFF
D: -; J: TRBJ2-3; V: TRBV29-1; size: -; DNA: TGCAGCGTTGAAACAGGGAGAACAGATACGCAGTATTTT; CDR3: CSVETGRTDTQYF
D: TRBD2; J: TRBJ2-1; V: TRBV5-1; size: few; DNA: TGCGCCAGCAGCTTGCGGCCTATAGGCGGGAGGCAACAACTCAATGAGCAGTTCTTC; CDR3: CASSLRPIGGRQQLNEQFF
D: TRBD1; J: TRBJ1-1; V: TRBV28; size: -; DNA: TGTGCCAGCAGCCTAGGGACAGGGAGAGTGAGGGGCACTGAAGCTTTCTTT; CDR3: CASSLGTGRVRGTEAFF
D: -; J: TRBJ2-7; V: TRBV20-1; size: -; DNA: TGCAGTGCTAGTCGGAGGGAACCCTACGAGCAGTACTTC; CDR3: CSASRREPYEQYF
D: TRBD2; J: TRBJ2-1; V: TRBV14; size: -; DNA: TGTGCCAGCAGCCAAGGGGTGGGACTAGTTTCCTACAATAAGCAGTTCTTC; CDR3: CASSQGVGLVSYNKQFF
D: -; J: TRBJ1-2; V: TRBV29-1; size: -; DNA: TGCAGCGTTGATAGCCGGGACACTCCAGGCTACACCTTC; CDR3: CSVDSRDTPGYTF
D: -; J: TRBJ2-1; V: TRBV19; size: once; DNA: TGTGCCAGTAGTTTATGGATGGGCAGGATAGACAATGAGCAGTTCTTC; CDR3: CASSLWMGRIDNEQFF
D: -; J: TRBJ2-2; V: TRBV12-5; size: -; DNA: TGTGCTAGTGGCGACGGGGCGGGGGCCCCCGGGGAGCTGTTTTTT; CDR3: CASGDGAGAPGELFF
D: -; J: TRBJ2-2; V: TRBV10-3; size: -; DNA: TGTGCCATCAGTGGAGGCATCGCGACCGGGGAGCTGTTTTTT; CDR3: CAISGGIATGELFF
D: -; J: TRBJ1-2; V: TRBV24-1; size: -; DNA: TGTGCCACTCGGGGGGGCACTAACTATGGCTACACCTTC; CDR3: CATRGGTNYGYTF
D: TRBD1; J: TRBJ1-1; V: TRBV3-1/TRBV3-2; size: -; DNA: TGTGCCAGCAGGAAAGGGGACAGCCACACTGAAGCTTTCTTT; CDR3: CASRKGDSHTEAFF
D: -; J: TRBJ1-6; V: TRBV5-4; size: -; DNA: TGTGCCAGCAGCACTCCGGGGATAGATTCACCCCTCCACTTT; CDR3: CASSTPGIDSPLHF